This T cell receptor beta chain was profiled in a study of human T cells and chemical hapten exposure. Study-level points and caveats: TCRs at high frequency, those above 1 in 1000, did not change with DPC sensitization.

Time point: healthy volunteer bleed at 6 weeks. The total RNA was obtained from whole blood that was not fractionated. Per germline, CDR1 SEHNR and CDR2 FQNEAQ (reference sequence). This CDR3 is 13 amino acids long. V shed 0 bases and J shed 5 bases, with 7 bases lying between them. This clonotype was seen a few times. Its antigen is not known. The study's library attached unique molecular identifiers to single cDNA molecules. Authors' processing steps: Counting gave a median of around 100,000 TCRs per sample, with values ranging from 23,224 to 690,600. TCRdb re-analysed the RACE reads in MiXCR, keeping a single row per CDR3 protein. The V and J calls were not made by the authors but by TCRdb's processing. Of 65,000 to 95,000 distinct CDR3 sequences listed, 8.5% to 9.5% were seen once; the top ten hold about 1.8%.

The chain couples TRBV7-9 to TRBJ1-1; D is ambiguous. This sequence originates from a female donor in good health. Some clones in this sample may be carry-over from other donors' samples. The sample was whole blood. CDR3 loop: CASSLAVETEAFF. CDR3 bases: TGTGCCAGCAGCTTAGCCGTTGAGACTGAAGCTTTCTTT.